The entry below describes one T cell receptor (beta chain). This clone was detected only a few times. No cognate antigen has been identified for it. Nothing much larger sits one base from this clone, and base qualities are not available. The data derive from a study of T cells in localized non-small cell lung cancer (dated by TCRdb to 2018 to 2020). Concerning the study at large: The study analyzed T cell repertoires of a few hundred early-stage NSCLC patients, comparing tumors and uninvolved tumor-adjacent lungs. The cohort consisted of roughly 240 treatment-naive NSCLC patients whose localized lung tumors had been resected. The mean age of the NSCLC patients was just over 65 years, with 120 to 150 men and around 100 women. Study-level results and caveats: Longer overall survival was associated with higher T cell density in blood, whereas shorter survival was associated with higher clonality in adjacent lung. Because multi-region tumor sequencing was not done, intratumor heterogeneity could not be ruled out. Because the study design was exploratory, TCR variables were selected using unadjusted p-values without false-discovery rate correction. A median of about 61 of the top 100 tumor clones turned up in the paired uninvolved adjacent lung, and under 30 of those clones also ranked among the top 100 of that same adjacent lung. The highest T cell clonality was observed in uninvolved tumor-adjacent lung, where clonality exceeded that of tumor, suggesting that antigenic responses were more focused in uninvolved tumor-adjacent lung.

At diagnosis, peripheral blood, uninvolved tumor-adjacent lung and tumor were collected and were preserved as a mix of fresh-frozen and FFPE material. The immunoSEQ Assay was used to sequence TCR beta CDR3 regions from DNA. As for the authors' bioinformatics: To compute T cell density, TCR beta template counts were normalized to usable DNA, which was estimated by amplifying housekeeping genes. Richness was estimated with the preseqR package, extrapolating to 400,000 templates for PBMC samples and 120,000 templates for tissue samples. Clonality was defined as one minus Pielou's evenness. Tissue-enriched TCRs were identified through differential abundance testing performed on productive amino-acid clonotypes, with a minimum total count of 5 and an alpha of 0.1. The Jaccard Index and the Morisita Overlap Index were used to measure how much the repertoires overlapped between compartments. GLIPH grouped TCR beta CDR3s together with public tetramer-defined viral CDR3s, and a viral motif had to include at least three viral sequences and also show V-gene enrichment. Here the immuneACCESS table is served through TCRdb, limited to in-frame sequences with V and J called. Missing clones are a known gap in these copies; in checked studies unresolved V genes cover under half, and the rest lacks a known reason. That table furnishes V, J and clone size, whereas the DNA furnished D and trimming. The sample includes about 5,900 clones, with under 30% observed a single time. The ten largest make up 7.5% to 10% of the sample.

CDR1 MNHGY and CDR2 SAAAGT were looked up in the germline V gene. Its CDR3 holds 16 amino acids, cysteine through phenylalanine. CDR3 DNA only is kept here, 48 bases in frame from base 1. V ends up 6 bases short and J 5 bases short, with an unmatched junction base count of 16. This clonotype was obtained from a female donor older than 55 with stage I lung adenocarcinoma. Rearrangement joined TRBV6-8 to TRBJ2-7; TRBD2 matches 7 bases in the middle. Sample: lung tumor tissue, taken before any cancer treatment. The CDR3 protein sequence reads: CASSGARAGVHHEQYF. The DNA is as follows: TGTGCCAGCAGCGGAGCCAGGGCGGGAGTACACCACGAGCAGTACTTC.